Listed below are T cell receptor beta chains from one sample, sequenced in a study of blood T cell repertoires in COVID-19. Profiling relied on immunoSEQ multiplex PCR, and the TCRdb table lists in-frame clones only, not all of them. The data contain about 88,000 clones, 90% of them singletons. The sequencing input was peripheral blood. Source of these receptors: a man in his 60s with acute or convalescent COVID-19. The CDR3 runs from the conserved cysteine through the conserved F or W. The D gene is left open where the match is weak. Rows give clone size only sometimes, using once, few, many, or a class for an expanded clone.

CDR3 protein,CDR3 DNA,clone size,J gene,D gene,V gene
CASSDGGSVTGELFF,TGTGCCAGCAGTGACGGGGGATCGGTCACCGGGGAGCTGTTTTTT,-,TRBJ2-2,-,TRBV6-2/TRBV6-3
CASSAGASGSALSSYNEQFF,TGCGCCAGCAGCGCAGGCGCTAGCGGGAGCGCCTTAAGCTCCTACAATGAGCAGTTCTTC,-,TRBJ2-1,TRBD2,TRBV4-3
CASSPPQGLGYTF,TGTGCCAGCAGCCCCCCCCAGGGGCTCGGCTACACCTTC,-,TRBJ1-2,-,TRBV7-2
CATRILRTEAFF,TGTGCCACCAGGATCCTGAGGACTGAAGCTTTCTTT,-,TRBJ1-1,-,TRBV24-1
CATGGRGNYGYTF,TGTGCCACGGGGGGGCGCGGTAACTATGGCTACACCTTC,-,TRBJ1-2,-,TRBV19
CASNQAGDPEQYF,TGTGCCAGCAATCAGGCAGGGGACCCCGAGCAGTACTTC,-,TRBJ2-7,-,TRBV9
CASSQEGGYTDTQYF,TGCGCCAGCAGCCAAGAAGGCGGGTACACAGATACGCAGTATTTT,-,TRBJ2-3,-,TRBV4-3
CASSLVEPGQGPFF,TGTGCCAGCAGCCTCGTTGAACCGGGACAGGGTCCGTTCTTC,-,TRBJ2-1,TRBD1,TRBV28
CASSQGDRENTEAFF,TGTGCCAGCAGCCAAGGCGACAGGGAGAACACTGAAGCTTTCTTT,-,TRBJ1-1,TRBD1,TRBV4-2
CASSSGQGIYEQYF,TGTGCCAGCAGCTCGGGACAGGGGATCTACGAGCAGTACTTC,-,TRBJ2-7,TRBD1,TRBV7-9
CASSVVGGLTDTQYF,TGTGCCAGCAGCGTAGTCGGCGGACTCACAGATACGCAGTATTTT,-,TRBJ2-3,-,TRBV9
CASSYGTDEKLFF,TGTGCCAGCAGCTACGGGACAGACGAAAAACTGTTTTTT,-,TRBJ1-4,TRBD1,TRBV7-2
CASSPGQGIYNEQFF,TGTGCCAGTAGTCCGGGACAGGGAATTTACAATGAGCAGTTCTTC,-,TRBJ2-1,TRBD1,TRBV19
CASSIDRGGNGNEQFF,TGTGCCAGTAGTATAGATCGAGGAGGGAATGGCAATGAGCAGTTCTTC,-,TRBJ2-1,-,TRBV19
CSVGTDYYEQYF,TGCAGCGTCGGGACAGACTACTACGAGCAGTACTTC,-,TRBJ2-7,TRBD1,TRBV29-1
CASSQGIGGRAGETQYF,TGTGCCAGCAGCCAAGGGATCGGCGGGAGGGCGGGGGAGACCCAGTACTTC,-,TRBJ2-5,TRBD2,TRBV7-2
CASSLDPLAGVDGELFF,TGTGCCAGCAGCTTAGACCCCCTAGCGGGAGTCGACGGGGAGCTGTTTTTT,-,TRBJ2-2,TRBD2,TRBV7-2
CASSPQGGYTF,TGTGCCAGCAGCCCCCAGGGGGGCTACACCTTC,-,TRBJ1-2,-,TRBV7-8
CASSLAAHEQFF,TGTGCCAGCAGCTTAGCGGCCCATGAGCAGTTCTTC,-,TRBJ2-1,-,TRBV7-9
CATSEGLHEQFF,TGTGCCACCAGTGAGGGACTACATGAGCAGTTCTTC,-,TRBJ2-1,TRBD2,TRBV24-1
CASSLAQGGYGYTF,TGTGCCAGCAGCCTAGCGCAGGGGGGCTATGGCTACACCTTC,-,TRBJ1-2,TRBD1,TRBV5-6
CSVPTQGVYEQFF,TGCAGCGTCCCCACACAGGGTGTCTATGAGCAGTTCTTC,-,TRBJ2-1,-,TRBV29-1
CASSLDSVREKLFF,TGTGCCAGCAGCTTGGATTCGGTACGTGAAAAACTGTTTTTT,-,TRBJ1-4,-,TRBV5-6
CAWSKGVYEQYF,TGTGCCTGGAGTAAGGGAGTCTACGAGCAGTACTTC,-,TRBJ2-7,-,TRBV30
CSVGMERDSGGQYF,TGCAGCGTTGGAATGGAGCGAGACTCAGGGGGCCAGTACTTC,-,TRBJ2-5,TRBD1,TRBV29-1
CAISEGLSYEQYF,TGTGCCATCAGTGAAGGACTTTCCTACGAGCAGTACTTC,once,TRBJ2-7,-,TRBV10-3
CASRTSSGELFF,TGTGCCAGCCGTACTAGCAGCGGGGAGCTGTTTTTT,-,TRBJ2-2,-,TRBV2
CASSLEPDKGNTIYF,TGCGCCAGCAGCTTGGAGCCGGACAAAGGAAACACCATATATTTT,-,TRBJ1-3,-,TRBV5-1
CAWSVRDEQFF,TGTGCCTGGAGTGTACGAGATGAGCAGTTCTTC,-,TRBJ2-1,-,TRBV30
CSVEENDRGGRELFF,TGCAGCGTTGAAGAGAACGACAGGGGAGGCCGGGAGCTGTTTTTT,once,TRBJ2-2,TRBD1,TRBV29-1
CATSTRGGWETQYF,TGTGCCACCAGCACCCGGGGGGGTTGGGAGACCCAGTACTTC,few,TRBJ2-5,TRBD2,TRBV15
CASRGQGAYEQYF,TGTGCCAGCAGGGGACAGGGGGCCTACGAGCAGTACTTC,-,TRBJ2-7,TRBD1,TRBV12-3/TRBV12-4
CASSLQGRTSGRAGQFF,TGTGCCAGCAGCCTTCAAGGCCGGACTAGCGGGAGGGCGGGGCAGTTCTTC,-,TRBJ2-1,TRBD2,TRBV14
CASSMISGSTGELFF,TGTGCCAGTAGTATGATTAGCGGGAGTACCGGGGAGCTGTTTTTT,-,TRBJ2-2,TRBD2,TRBV19
CASSPADRTEAFF,TGTGCCAGCAGCCCCGCGGACAGGACTGAAGCTTTCTTT,-,TRBJ1-1,TRBD1,TRBV11-3
CASLTSGSENGELFF,TGTGCCAGCCTAACGTCGGGTTCTGAAAACGGGGAGCTGTTTTTT,-,TRBJ2-2,-,TRBV28
CASSGTGVPHSGEQYF,TGTGCCAGCAGCGGGACAGGGGTACCGCATTCCGGCGAGCAGTACTTC,-,TRBJ2-7,TRBD1,TRBV2
CASSPDRRDNEKLFF,TGTGCCAGCAGCCCGGACCGGCGGGATAATGAAAAACTGTTTTTT,-,TRBJ1-4,-,TRBV5-6
CASSQVLQVDSPLHF,TGCGCCAGCAGCCAAGTATTACAGGTGGATTCCCCCCTCCACTTT,-,TRBJ1-6,-,TRBV4-1
CASSSVDSSYEQYF,TGTGCCAGCAGTTCCGTCGACAGCTCCTACGAGCAGTACTTC,-,TRBJ2-7,-,TRBV28
CASSLASGGVFSYEQYF,TGTGCCAGCAGCTTAGCGAGCGGGGGGGTCTTCTCCTACGAGCAGTACTTC,-,TRBJ2-7,TRBD2,TRBV7-9
CASSSTGGETQYF,TGTGCCAGCAGCTCAACAGGGGGAGAGACCCAGTACTTC,once,TRBJ2-5,TRBD1,TRBV5-5
CASSLGGGAGSSYEQYF,TGTGCCAGCAGCTTAGGGGGGGGAGCGGGAAGCTCCTACGAGCAGTACTTC,-,TRBJ2-7,TRBD2,TRBV7-6
CAWTNRGDYNSPLHF,TGTGCCTGGACCAACAGGGGTGATTATAATTCACCCCTCCACTTT,-,TRBJ1-6,TRBD1,TRBV30
CATRVTGGTGELFF,TGTGCCACCAGGGTGACAGGGGGGACCGGGGAGCTGTTTTTT,-,TRBJ2-2,TRBD1,TRBV24-1
CASRPGQGRTGELFF,TGTGCCAGCAGACCGGGACAGGGAAGAACCGGGGAGCTGTTTTTT,-,TRBJ2-2,TRBD1,TRBV27
CASSRMRGGTEAFF,TGTGCCAGCAGTCGCATGAGGGGGGGCACTGAAGCTTTCTTT,-,TRBJ1-1,-,TRBV28
CASRSGQRQETQYF,TGCGCCAGCAGGTCCGGACAGCGGCAAGAGACCCAGTACTTC,-,TRBJ2-5,-,TRBV5-1
CASSPRGAGRGYGYTF,TGTGCCAGCAGTCCCCGCGGGGCGGGACGGGGCTATGGCTACACCTTC,-,TRBJ1-2,-,TRBV27
CAISRGEGDTRETQYF,TGTGCCATCAGTCGAGGAGAAGGGGATACGAGGGAGACCCAGTACTTC,-,TRBJ2-5,-,TRBV10-3
CASSLTTGASYEQYF,TGCGCCAGCAGCTTAACGACAGGTGCCTCCTACGAGCAGTACTTC,-,TRBJ2-7,-,TRBV5-1
CASSSLTAGTDTQYF,TGTGCCAGCAGCTCCCTGACAGCGGGAACAGATACGCAGTATTTT,few,TRBJ2-3,TRBD2,TRBV7-2
CASSMGTLEQPQHF,TGTGCCAGTAGTATGGGCACCTTAGAGCAGCCCCAGCATTTT,-,TRBJ1-5,-,TRBV19
CASSISFVTAGYGYTF,TGTGCCAGTAGTATATCATTCGTGACAGCCGGCTATGGCTACACCTTC,-,TRBJ1-2,-,TRBV19
CASSQRLGTNEKLFF,TGCGCCAGCAGCCAACGGCTAGGAACTAATGAAAAACTGTTTTTT,-,TRBJ1-4,-,TRBV5-1
CATSRDTQLGQEEAFF,TGTGCCACCAGCAGAGATACTCAATTGGGCCAGGAAGAAGCTTTCTTT,-,TRBJ1-1,-,TRBV15
CASSQDGAPNTEAFF,TGCGCCAGCAGCCAAGATGGGGCCCCGAACACTGAAGCTTTCTTT,once,TRBJ1-1,-,TRBV4-3
CASSYTGDSGEKLFF,TGTGCCAGCAGTTATACAGGGGATTCAGGTGAAAAACTGTTTTTT,-,TRBJ1-4,TRBD1,TRBV6-5
CASSLPWGQGYSPLHF,TGTGCCAGCAGCTTGCCATGGGGACAGGGGTATTCACCCCTCCACTTT,few,TRBJ1-6,TRBD1,TRBV7-2
CASSPLSQTSGRYEQFF,TGTGCCAGCAGTCCATTAAGCCAGACTAGCGGGAGATATGAGCAGTTCTTC,-,TRBJ2-1,TRBD2,TRBV14